These T cell receptor beta chains were read from a single sample in a study of T-cell reconstitution after alpha-beta-depleted transplantation in children. TCRdb recomputed calls from the PCR reads with MiXCR, one row per CDR3 protein. The sample contains about 440,000 distinct CDR3 sequences, about 45% of which appear only once. Source: PBMCs, taken before TCRalphabeta/CD19-depleted stem cell transplant. These receptors were collected from a girl aged 2 to 10 with aplastic anemia, due to receive a stem cell transplant. Both conserved end residues are part of each CDR3. Where a row states a size, it is once, few, many or the class of an expanded clone; other rows omit it.

clone size | V gene | CDR3 protein
- | TRBV20-1 | CSARLVTHNEQFF
- | TRBV4-2 | CASSQEPVAGGYEQYF
- | TRBV12-3/TRBV12-4 | CASSLFGGSEAFF
few | TRBV10-2 | CASSTGGYSGELFF
many | TRBV6-5 | CASSYSVAPSSYEQYF
many | TRBV7-2 | CASSLAPEREKQYF
few | TRBV5-1 | CASRVGAYSNQPQHF
- | TRBV6-1 | CASRRLGVNNEQFF
- | TRBV19 | CASSEEIYGYTF
many | TRBV5-1 | CASSFQPQGGEQFF
- | TRBV20-1 | CSASRDVIYNEQFF
few | TRBV20-1 | CSASSGRGETQYF
many | TRBV5-1 | CASSSEPGTGGSIQYF
- | TRBV28 | CASSPVRDRGTETQYF
- | TRBV20-1 | CSARSGTRFLDTQYF
once | TRBV4-1 | CASSHREDTGELFF
- | TRBV29-1 | CSVSQGDQPQHF
- | TRBV11-2 | CASSHMAEGLGREQYF
- | TRBV2 | CARQGRSLETQYF
- | TRBV5-5 | CASSPTSGISETQYF
once | TRBV10-3 | CAISGGVQETRYF
few | TRBV20-1 | CSAQGGEGGYGYTF
many | TRBV20-1 | CSARTDNEQFF
- | TRBV9 | CASSVGKQGQPQHF
- | TRBV6-1 | CASSRGTSGAVYQETQYF
- | TRBV15 | CATSKFGGTYNEQFF
many | TRBV6-1 | CASSQREGSTDTQYF
many | TRBV5-1 | CASKAGTYEQYF
- | TRBV29-1 | CSAQGQSKYPNEQFF
- | TRBV7-9 | CASSLDGKHSNQPQHF
few | TRBV3-1 | CASGLRKGANTGELFF
- | TRBV4-1 | CASSWEGLSSYEQYF
- | TRBV3-1 | CASSQDQGFQPQHF
- | TRBV24-1 | CATSDPGITDTQYF
- | TRBV5-1 | CSSSTDRETQYF
- | TRBV7-2 | CASTLEVRKGTDTQYF
- | TRBV5-5 | CASSLSSLEQYF
- | TRBV5-1 | CASGGGQDPYEQYF
- | TRBV20-1 | CSASRDGYTF
- | TRBV4-1 | CASSQGRDRQTGELFF
- | TRBV20-1 | CSAYRTGSITNYGYTF
- | TRBV12-3/TRBV12-4 | CASSLPGRGEAFF
few | TRBV6-1 | CASSEDLDRAYGYTF
many | TRBV6-6 | CASRLAAKGSYNEQFF
- | TRBV12-3/TRBV12-4 | CASSLGGGGSYEQYF
- | TRBV6-1 | CATRGAGGSQETQYF
- | TRBV19 | CASSASGTQTGELFF
many | TRBV5-1 | CASSLAARITDTQYF
medium-sized | TRBV6-2/TRBV6-3 | CASSSPGTSGSPGTDTQYF
many | TRBV27 | CASSLYQGAASQQYF
- | TRBV5-6 | CASSFGGYRSYEQHF
- | TRBV5-4 | CASSLPSGHTDTQYF